A selection of T cell receptor beta chains follows, all from one sample in a study of blood T cell repertoires in COVID-19. Here immunoSEQ multiplex PCR was the method, and the copy in TCRdb shows in-frame clones only, minus some. This sample has fewer than 250,000 clones, with roughly 80% found just once. The sample taken for sequencing was PBMCs or T cells enriched from blood (not recorded which). The source is a woman aged 35 to 49 who had been exposed to COVID-19. The CDR3 runs from the conserved cysteine through the conserved F or W. The order of the fields is clone size, J gene, V gene, CDR3 protein. Clone size is shown for a subset of rows, as once, few, many or a class of expanded clone.

NA,TRBJ1-1,TRBV7-3,CASSLKTVGGNTEAFF
NA,TRBJ1-4,TRBV19,CASSGQVDEKLFF
NA,TRBJ1-5,TRBV4-2,CASSPLGTGGVNQPQHF
once,TRBJ2-5,TRBV7-9,CASSLRTRRETQYF
once,TRBJ1-4,TRBV6-5,CASSYSGTGEKLFF
NA,TRBJ1-2,TRBV19,CASSDDRTLYGYTF
NA,TRBJ2-7,TRBV19,CASSPDRGRPMDF
NA,TRBJ1-4,TRBV19,CASRVVYSNEKLFF
NA,TRBJ2-7,TRBV27,CASRQSGYEQYF
NA,TRBJ2-5,TRBV7-6,CASSLQETQYF
NA,TRBJ1-5,TRBV6-8,CASRSRDRAYQPQHF